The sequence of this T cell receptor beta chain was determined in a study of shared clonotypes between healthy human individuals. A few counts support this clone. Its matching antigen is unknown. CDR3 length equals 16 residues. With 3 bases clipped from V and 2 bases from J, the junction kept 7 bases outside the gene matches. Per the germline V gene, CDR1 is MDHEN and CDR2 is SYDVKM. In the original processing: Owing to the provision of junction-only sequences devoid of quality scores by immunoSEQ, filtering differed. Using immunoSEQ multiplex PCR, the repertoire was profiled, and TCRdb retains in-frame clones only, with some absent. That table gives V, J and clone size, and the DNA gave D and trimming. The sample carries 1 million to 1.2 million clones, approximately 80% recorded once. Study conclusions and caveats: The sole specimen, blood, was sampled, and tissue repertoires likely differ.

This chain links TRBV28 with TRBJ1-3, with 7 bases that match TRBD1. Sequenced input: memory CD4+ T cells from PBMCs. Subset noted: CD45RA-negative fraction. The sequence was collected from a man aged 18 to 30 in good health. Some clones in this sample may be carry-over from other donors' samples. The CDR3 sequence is CASSFAGTATGNTIYF. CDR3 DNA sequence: TGTGCCAGCAGTTTCGCCGGGACAGCGACTGGAAACACCATATATTTT.